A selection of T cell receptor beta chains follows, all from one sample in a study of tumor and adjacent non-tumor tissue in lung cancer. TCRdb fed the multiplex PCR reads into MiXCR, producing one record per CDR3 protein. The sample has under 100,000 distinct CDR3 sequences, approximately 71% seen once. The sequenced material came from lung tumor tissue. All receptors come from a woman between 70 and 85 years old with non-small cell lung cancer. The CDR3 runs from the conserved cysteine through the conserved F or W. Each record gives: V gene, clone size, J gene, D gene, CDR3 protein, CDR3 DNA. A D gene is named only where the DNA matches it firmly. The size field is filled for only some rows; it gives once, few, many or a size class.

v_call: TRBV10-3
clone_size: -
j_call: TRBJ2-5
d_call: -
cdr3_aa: CAVSESHRETETQYF
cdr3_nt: TGTGCCGTCAGTGAGTCGCATCGGGAGACGGAGACCCAGTACTTC

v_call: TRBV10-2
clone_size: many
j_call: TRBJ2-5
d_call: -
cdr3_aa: CASSEYEGETQYF
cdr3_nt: TGCGCCAGCAGTGAGTACGAGGGGGAGACCCAGTACTTC

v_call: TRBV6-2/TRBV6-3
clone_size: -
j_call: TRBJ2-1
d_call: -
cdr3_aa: CASSYSAFRNRQYNEQFF
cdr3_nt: TGTGCCAGTAGCTACTCGGCATTCCGGAACAGACAATACAATGAGCAGTTCTTC

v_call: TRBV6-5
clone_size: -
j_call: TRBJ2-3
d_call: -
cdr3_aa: CASSYSYMNTDTQYF
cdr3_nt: TGTGCCAGCAGTTACTCGTACATGAACACAGATACGCAGTATTTC

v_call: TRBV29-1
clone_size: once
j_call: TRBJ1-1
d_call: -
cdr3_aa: CRGGKRHEAFF
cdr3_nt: TGCAGGGGAGGAAAAAGGCATGAAGCTTTCTTT

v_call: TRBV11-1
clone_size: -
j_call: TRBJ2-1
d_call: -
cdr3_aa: CASSPRQSRYEQIF
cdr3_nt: TGTGCCAGCAGCCCGCGGCAGAGCCGCTATGAGCAGATCTTC

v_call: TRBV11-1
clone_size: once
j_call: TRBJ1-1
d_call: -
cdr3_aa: CASSSRAGPFTEAFF
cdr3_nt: TGTGCCAGTAGTAGTCGAGCAGGGCCATTCACTGAAGCTTTCTTT

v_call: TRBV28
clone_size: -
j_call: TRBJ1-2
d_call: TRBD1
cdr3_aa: CASSPWDRVNYGYTF
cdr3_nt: TGTGCCAGCAGTCCGTGGGACAGAGTTAACTATGGCTACACCTTC

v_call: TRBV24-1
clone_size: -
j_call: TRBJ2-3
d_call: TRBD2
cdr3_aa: CATSDRVRTSDGTDTQYF
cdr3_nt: TGTGCCACCAGCGATCGTGTCCGGACTAGCGATGGCACAGATACGCAGTATTTT

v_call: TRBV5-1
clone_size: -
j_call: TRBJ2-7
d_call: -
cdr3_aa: CASSLHDRGEQYF
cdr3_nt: TGCGCCAGTAGCTTGCATGACCGCGGCGAGCAGTACTTC

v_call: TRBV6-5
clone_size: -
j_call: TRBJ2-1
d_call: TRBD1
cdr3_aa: CASSHSVAGGYSYNEQLF
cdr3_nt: TGTGCCAGCAGTCACTCGGTGGCAGGGGGCTACTCCTACAATGAGCAGTTATTC

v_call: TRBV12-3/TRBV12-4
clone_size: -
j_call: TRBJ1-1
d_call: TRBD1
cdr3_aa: CASSPGTEHMNTEAFF
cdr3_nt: TGTGCCAGCAGTCCCGGGACAGAGCACATGAACACTGAAGCTTTCTTT

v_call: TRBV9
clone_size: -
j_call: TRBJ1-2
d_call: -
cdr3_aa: CASRVGPGTFYGYTF
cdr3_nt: TGTGCCAGCAGAGTAGGACCCGGGACCTTCTATGGCTACACCTTC

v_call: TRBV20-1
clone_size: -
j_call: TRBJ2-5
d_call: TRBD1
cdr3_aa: CSAGDRGSENETQYF
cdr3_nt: TGCAGTGCGGGGGACAGGGGCTCGGAGAACGAGACCCAGTACTTC

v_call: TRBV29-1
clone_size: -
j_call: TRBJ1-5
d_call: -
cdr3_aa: CRVRLSSYSKQPQHF
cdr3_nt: TGCCGCGTTAGGCTGTCATCTTATAGCAAACAGCCCCAGCATTTT

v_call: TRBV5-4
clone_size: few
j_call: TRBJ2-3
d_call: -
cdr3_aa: CASSGSWDADTQYF
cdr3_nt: TGTGCCAGTAGCGGATCGTGGGATGCAGATACGCAGTATTTT

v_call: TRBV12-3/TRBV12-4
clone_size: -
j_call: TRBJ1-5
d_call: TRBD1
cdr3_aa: CTSRRTGGDHQSQHF
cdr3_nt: TGTACCAGCAGAAGGACAGGGGGCGACCATCAGTCCCAGCATTTT

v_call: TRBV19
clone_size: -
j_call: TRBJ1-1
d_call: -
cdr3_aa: CASTRATNTEAFF
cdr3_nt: TGTGCCAGTACCAGGGCGACCAACACTGAAGCTTTCTTT

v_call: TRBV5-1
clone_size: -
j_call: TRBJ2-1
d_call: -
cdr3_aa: CASSLEAISGDNEQFF
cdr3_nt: TGTGCCAGCAGCTTGGAGGCGATTAGCGGAGACAATGAGCAGTTCTTC

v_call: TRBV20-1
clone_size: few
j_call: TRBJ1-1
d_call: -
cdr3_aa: CSASGTLAFEAFF
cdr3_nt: TGCAGTGCTTCCGGGACACTGGCTTTTGAAGCTTTCTTT

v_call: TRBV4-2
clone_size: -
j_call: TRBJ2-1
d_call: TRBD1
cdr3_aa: CASSQGLDRDYNEQFF
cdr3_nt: TGTGCCAGTAGCCAAGGATTGGACAGGGATTACAATGAGCAGTTCTTC

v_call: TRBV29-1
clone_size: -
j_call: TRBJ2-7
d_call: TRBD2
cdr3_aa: CSVDTGSGGNELYF
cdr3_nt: TGCAGCGTTGATACGGGAAGCGGGGGGAACGAGCTGTACTTC

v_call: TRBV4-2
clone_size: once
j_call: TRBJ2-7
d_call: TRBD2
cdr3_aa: CASSQDAVGGYYEQYF
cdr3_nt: TGTGCCAGCAGCCAAGATGCAGTGGGAGGGTACTACGAGCAGTACTTC

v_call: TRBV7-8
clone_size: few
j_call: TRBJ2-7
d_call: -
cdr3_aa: CASSLGVSQAGLEQYF
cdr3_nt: TGTGCCAGCAGCTTAGGAGTGAGCCAGGCCGGATTGGAGCAGTACTTC

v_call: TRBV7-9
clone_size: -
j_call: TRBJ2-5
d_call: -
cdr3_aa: CASSLNWGAGETQYF
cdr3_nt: TGTGCCAGCAGCTTAAACTGGGGGGCCGGAGAGACCCAGTACTTT

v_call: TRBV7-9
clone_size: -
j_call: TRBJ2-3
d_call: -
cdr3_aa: CASNYTGFTDTQYF
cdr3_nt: TGTGCCAGCAACTACACAGGGTTCACAGATACGCAGTATTTT

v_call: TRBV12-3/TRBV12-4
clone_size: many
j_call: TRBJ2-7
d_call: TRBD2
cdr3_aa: CASSFGTSGRAASLRSYEQYF
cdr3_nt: TGTGCCAGCAGTTTTGGGACTAGCGGGAGGGCCGCTTCCCTAAGATCCTACGAGCAGTACTTC

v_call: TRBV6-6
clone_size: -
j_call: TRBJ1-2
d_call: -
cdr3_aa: CATRAGGLGYTF
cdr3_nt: TGTGCCACCAGGGCAGGTGGCTTAGGCTACACCTTC

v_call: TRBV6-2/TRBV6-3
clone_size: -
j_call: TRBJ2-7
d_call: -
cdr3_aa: CASRGRNYERYF
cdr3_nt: TGTGCCAGCAGGGGGCGGAACTACGAACGGTACTTC

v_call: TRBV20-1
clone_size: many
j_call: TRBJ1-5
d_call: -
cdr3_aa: CSARDLISPDNQPQHF
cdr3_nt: TGCAGTGCTAGAGATCTAATTAGCCCAGACAATCAGCCCCAGCATTTT

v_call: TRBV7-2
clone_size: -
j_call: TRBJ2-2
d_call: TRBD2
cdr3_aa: CASSWGLAGDQNTGELFF
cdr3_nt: TGTGCCAGCAGCTGGGGACTAGCGGGAGATCAGAACACTGGGGAGCTGTTTTTT

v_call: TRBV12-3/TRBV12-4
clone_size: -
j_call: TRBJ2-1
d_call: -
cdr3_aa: CASRPGAGDVDNEQFF
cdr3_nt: TGTGCCAGCAGGCCGGGGGCGGGAGACGTGGACAATGAGCAGTTCTTC

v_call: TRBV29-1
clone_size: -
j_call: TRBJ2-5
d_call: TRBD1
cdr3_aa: CSVITGGGEAQYF
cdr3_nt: TGCAGCGTCATCACAGGGGGCGGAGAGGCCCAGTACTTT

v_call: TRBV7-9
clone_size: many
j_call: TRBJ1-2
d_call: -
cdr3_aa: CASSRGSLGVYGYTF
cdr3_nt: TGTGCCAGCAGCAGAGGGAGCCTTGGAGTCTATGGCTACACCTTC

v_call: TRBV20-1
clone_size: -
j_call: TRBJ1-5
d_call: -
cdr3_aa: CSASSRRGYSNQPQHF
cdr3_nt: TGCAGTGCTTCTTCAAGACGGGGATATAGCAATCAGCCCCAGCATTTT

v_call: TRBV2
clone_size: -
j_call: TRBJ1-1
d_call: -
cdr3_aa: CASSASPLLSTEAFF
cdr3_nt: TGTGCCAGCAGTGCTTCACCTCTATTGAGCACTGAAGCTTTCTTT

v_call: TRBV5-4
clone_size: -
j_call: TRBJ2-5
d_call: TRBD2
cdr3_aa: CASSLVAGDKKTLCF
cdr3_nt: TGTGCCAGCAGCTTGGTAGCGGGAGACAAGAAGACCCTGTGCTTC

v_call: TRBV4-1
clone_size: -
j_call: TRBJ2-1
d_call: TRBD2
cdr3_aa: CASSSTPWGLAGSGNEQFF
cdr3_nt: TGCGCCAGCAGCTCCACCCCCTGGGGACTAGCGGGATCCGGCAATGAGCAGTTTTTC

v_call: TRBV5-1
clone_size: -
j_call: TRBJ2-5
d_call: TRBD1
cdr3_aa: CASSLGTGEQETQYF
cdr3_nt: TGCGCCAGCAGCTTGGGGACAGGTGAACAAGAGACCCAGTACTTC

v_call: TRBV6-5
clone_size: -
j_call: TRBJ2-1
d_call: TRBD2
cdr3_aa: CANKKGLSDYNEQFF
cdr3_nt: TGTGCCAACAAAAAGGGACTATCAGACTACAATGAGCAGTTCTTC

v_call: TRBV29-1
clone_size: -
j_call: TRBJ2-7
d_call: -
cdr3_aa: CSDVDRSEQYF
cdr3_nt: TGTAGCGACGTGGACCGCTCCGAGCAGTACTTC

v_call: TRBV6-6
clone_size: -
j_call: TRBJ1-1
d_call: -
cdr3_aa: CASARDSEAFF
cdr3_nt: TGTGCCAGTGCGAGAGACAGTGAAGCTTTCTTT

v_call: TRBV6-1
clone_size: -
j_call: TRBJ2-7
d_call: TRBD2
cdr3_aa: CASSDRLAGHYYEQYF
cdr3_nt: TGTGCCAGCAGTGACCGACTAGCGGGCCATTACTACGAGCAGTACTTC

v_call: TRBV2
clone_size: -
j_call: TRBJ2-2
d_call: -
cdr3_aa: CASSVTGRNTGELFF
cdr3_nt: TGTGCCAGCAGTGTGACAGGTCGAAACACCGGGGAGCTGTTTTTT

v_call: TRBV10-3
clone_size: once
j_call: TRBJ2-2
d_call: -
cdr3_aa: CAIREEDGELFF
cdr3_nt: TGTGCCATCAGAGAGGAAGACGGGGAGCTGTTTTTT

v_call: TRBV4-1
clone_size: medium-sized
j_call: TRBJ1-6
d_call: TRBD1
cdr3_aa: CASSQAPGTDNSPLHF
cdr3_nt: TGCGCCAGCAGCCAAGCCCCAGGGACAGATAATTCACCCCTCCACTTT

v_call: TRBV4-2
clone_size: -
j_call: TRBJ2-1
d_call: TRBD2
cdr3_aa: CASSQGLVGDYNERFF
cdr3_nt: TGTGCCAGCAGCCAAGGGCTAGTGGGGGACTACAATGAGCGGTTCTTC

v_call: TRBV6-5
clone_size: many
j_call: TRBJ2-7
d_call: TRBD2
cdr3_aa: CASGPGIAGGYEQYF
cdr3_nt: TGTGCCAGTGGGCCGGGGATAGCGGGGGGATACGAGCAGTACTTC